Below are 29 T cell receptor beta chains sequenced from a single sample in a study of T cell clonality in common variable immunodeficiency. Antigens for these TCRs are unknown. Clones were read by immunoSEQ multiplex PCR, and TCRdb kept only the in-frame ones, dropping some. The sample contains approximately 28,000 clones, none occurring once; under 3.5% lies in the top ten. General study points: Reportedly, TCR beta sequences from common variable immunodeficiency showed fewer deletions and N-nucleotide insertions.

Sequenced sample: peripheral blood mononuclear cells. The receptors here all came from a human donor with common variable immunodeficiency.

This clone has ten or more counts. Here the CDR3 reads CASSLHRGPSYEQYF. The covered CDR3 bases are TGTGCCAGCAGCTTACACAGGGGCCCCAGCTACGAG. This sequence joins TRBV7-8 and TRBJ2-7; TRBD1 aligns across 7 bases. The read is 3 residues too short to cover the CDR3 end, so that end is filled in from the germline J gene. The CDR3 consists of 15 residues. The ends lost 2 bases at V and 3 bases at J; junction bases unmatched: 7. Per the germline V gene, CDR1 is SGHVS and CDR2 is FQNEAQ.

This clone was detected a few times. The read gets to within 3 residues of the CDR3 end, and the germline J gene fills in the rest. The chain joins TRBV2 to TRBJ2-2; TRBD1 matches at 7 bases. The junction had 10 bases not matched to a gene; V was cut back by 4 bases and J by 5 bases. Germline CDR1 SNHLY, CDR2 FYNNEI. The CDR3 totals 16 residues. The part of the CDR3 DNA that was read is TGTGCCAGCAGTGTCATTCGACAGGGTGGAACCGGGGAG. It encodes CASSVIRQGGTGE. The complete CDR3 reads CASSVIRQGGTGELFF.

As concerns this clone: The CDR3 goes on 3 residues after the read ends, and that part is filled in from the germline J gene. The chain uses TRBV7-9 and TRBJ1-2; the D gene is possibly TRBD1 (5 bases). Germline V CDR1 and CDR2: SEHNR, FQNEAQ (reference sequence). The CDR3 runs to 15 residues. V shed 0 bases and J shed 4 bases, with 12 bases lying between them. The sequenced part of the CDR3 DNA is TGTGCCAGCAGCTTAGCCGGCAGGGCTAGCTATGGC. As protein: CASSLAGRASYG. From start to end, the CDR3 is CASSLAGRASYGYTF.

This clone was counted a few times. The CDR3 is cut off 3 residues early in the read; its end comes from the germline J gene. The chain carries TRBV19 and TRBJ2-7, with 9 bases identical to TRBD2. The CDR3 length is 13 residues. In germline, CDR1 is LNHDA, CDR2 SQIVND (reference sequence). Germline trimming cut 4 bases from V and 4 bases from J; bases unmatched to any gene: 2. The covered CDR3 bases are TGTGCCAGTAGTAAAGCGGGGGGATACGAG. Translation: CASSKAGGYE. The full CDR3 is CASSKAGGYEQYF.

This clone has just a few counts. The DNA ends 3 residues before the CDR3 does, and the rest of the CDR3 is filled in from the germline J gene. This chain joins TRBV13 and TRBJ2-7; 8 bases agree with TRBD1. V trimming: 9 bases; J trimming: 1 base; junction bases outside the gene matches: 8. The CDR3 spans 14 residues. CDR1 and CDR2 from the germline V gene are PRHDT and FYEKMQ (reference sequence). CDR3 amino acids: CASRTGGQSYEQYF. The DNA read from the CDR3 is TGTGCCAGTAGAACAGGGGGGCAATCCTACGAG.

Concerning this clone itself: The read finishes 3 residues shy of the CDR3 end, and the germline J gene is used to complete it. V usage is TRBV7-2 and J usage is TRBJ1-6, with a possible D match to TRBD1 (6 bases). Trimming left V 2 bases short and J 6 bases short, with 11 bases between. This CDR3 is built from 15 residues. Germline loops: CDR1 SGHTA, CDR2 FQGNSA. The sequenced CDR3 bases are TGTGCCAGCAGCTTACGACAGGTTATTAATTCACCC. This codes for CASSLRQVINSP. The CDR3 as a whole reads CASSLRQVINSPLHF.

In this sample, this clone turned up many times. The observed sequence ends 3 residues before the CDR3 terminus, with the missing tail filled in from the germline J gene. The chain links TRBV5-1 to TRBJ1-2, with D perhaps matching TRBD1 (6 bases). The V end lost 0 bases, the J end lost 4 bases, and 16 bases lay between the germline ends. The germline gives CDR1 SGHRS, CDR2 YFSETQ. The CDR3 runs 16 residues. CDR3 in amino acids: CASSLAGANPFYGYTF. CDR3 bases read: TGCGCCAGCAGCTTGGCAGGGGCGAATCCTTTCTATGGC.

This clone was detected many times. The read stops 3 residues short of the end of the CDR3; the missing end is completed from the germline J gene. V is TRBV20-1 and J is TRBJ1-3; 9 bases align to TRBD1. The CDR3 covers 16 residues. Trimming took 0 bases from V and 4 from J; bases not matched to a gene: 7. Germline assignment: CDR1 DFQATT and CDR2 SNEGSKA (reference sequence). The CDR3 bases that were read are TGCAGTGCTAGAGATTCAACAGGGGGCGCGGGAAACACC. Residues: CSARDSTGGAGNT. The whole CDR3 protein is CSARDSTGGAGNTIYF.

This clone came up many times. The read halts 3 residues ahead of the CDR3 end, with the missing end drawn from the germline J gene. The chain links TRBV14 to TRBJ1-1, with unresolved D. The CDR3 is made up of 14 amino acids. Germline V gene data show CDR1 as SGHDN and CDR2 as FVKESK. Deletions cut 1 base from V and 5 bases from J, with 11 bases between. The CDR3 DNA, read in part, is TGTGCCAGCAGCCAAGTGGGGTCGGGGACTGAA. Translating it yields CASSQVGSGTE. The full-length CDR3 reads as CASSQVGSGTEAFF.

A note on this clone: Read data end 3 residues before the CDR3 end; the end is taken from the germline J gene. The rearrangement joins TRBV19 to TRBJ1-4, with a tentative D call TRBD1 (5 bases). Trimming left V 10 bases short and J 8 bases short, with 11 bases between. Germline CDR1 reads LNHDA; CDR2 reads SQIVND (reference sequence). This CDR3 has 11 amino acids. CDR3 DNA, as far as it was read: TGTGCCACCAACGCAGGGGAAAAA. This sequence encodes CATNAGEK. The CDR3, in full, reads CATNAGEKLFF.

This clone was seen repeatedly, ten times or more. The read is 3 residues too short to cover the CDR3 end, so that end is filled in from the germline J gene. The chain combines TRBV6-1 with TRBJ1-1; tentatively, D is TRBD1 (5 bases). Trimming took off 3 bases at V and 1 base at J, with 9 bases between the two ends. Germline CDR1 reads MNHNS; CDR2 reads SASEGT. This CDR3 spans 14 amino acids. The sequenced CDR3 bases are TGTGCCAGCAGTGATCGGGGGGAGAACACTGAA. As protein: CASSDRGENTE. The complete CDR3 sequence is CASSDRGENTEAFF.

Remarks on this clone: The read terminates 3 residues before the CDR3 end, so the remaining end is supplied by the germline J gene. The chain carries TRBV20-1 and TRBJ1-1, with 9 bases lining up with TRBD1. The CDR3 loop spans 12 amino acids. The V segment lost 6 bases and the J segment 2 bases; nucleotides outside the gene matches: 1. Germline CDR1 DFQATT, CDR2 SNEGSKA (reference sequence). The CDR3 bases that were read are TGCAGTGCCACAGGGGGCAACACTGAA. Protein sequence: CSATGGNTE. The entire CDR3 sequence reads CSATGGNTEAFF.

This clone was counted at least ten times. The read halts 3 residues ahead of the CDR3 end, with the missing end drawn from the germline J gene. The chain combines TRBV20-1 with TRBJ1-4; D remains ambiguous. This CDR3 comprises 13 residues. Trimming shortened V by 5 bases and J by 0 bases, and 7 bases separated the two germline ends. CDR1 is DFQATT and CDR2 is SNEGSKA in the germline V gene (reference sequence). This chain's CDR3 is CSAFTATNEKLFF. The sequenced CDR3 bases are TGCAGTGCTTTTACAGCAACTAATGAAAAA.

This clone is termed medium-sized. Sequencing ends 3 residues short of the CDR3 end; the germline J gene provides the rest. The chain carries TRBV30 and TRBJ1-1; TRBD1 agrees at 9 bases. CDR1 and CDR2 from the germline V gene are GTSNPN and SVGIG (reference sequence). This CDR3 is built from 11 residues. The CDR3 here is CAWSVGQGAFF. Partial CDR3 DNA: TGTGCCTGGAGTGTGGGACAGGGA.

This clone came up many times. CDR3 residues: CASSLLGGRNSPLHF. The covered CDR3 bases are TGTGCCAGCAGCCTTCTGGGGGGTAGAAATTCACCC. The chain carries TRBV11-2 and TRBJ1-6; D might be TRBD1 (5 bases). The observed sequence ends 3 residues before the CDR3 terminus, with the missing tail filled in from the germline J gene. CDR1 is SGHAT, CDR2 FQNNGV, per germline. The V end lost 5 bases, the J end lost 7 bases, and 15 bases lay between the germline ends. This CDR3 is built from 15 residues.

In its sample, this clone was seen a few times. The CDR3 goes on 3 residues after the read ends, and that part is filled in from the germline J gene. V is TRBV7-2 and J is TRBJ2-1; D is possibly TRBD1 (5 bases). The germline V gene encodes CDR1 SGHTA and CDR2 FQGNSA. V was pared by 1 base and J by 5 bases, with 12 bases between. This CDR3 is 15 amino acids long. This chain's CDR3 is CASSLVAVGHNEQFF. Incomplete CDR3 DNA: TGTGCCAGCAGCTTAGTTGCTGTGGGGCACAATGAG.

This clone has a count of ten or more. The read ends 3 residues before the CDR3 terminus; that terminus is restored from the germline J gene. The chain links TRBV7-3 to TRBJ2-1, with 11 nucleotides matching TRBD2. Trimming took 7 bases from V and 6 from J; bases not matched to a gene: 8. The CDR3 is made up of 15 amino acids. CDR1 and CDR2 from the germline V gene are SGHTA and FQGTGA. CDR3: CASTVAGGPTNEQFF. The CDR3 bases that were read are TGTGCCAGCACCGTAGCGGGAGGGCCGACCAATGAG.

This clone was recorded at least ten times. Coverage ceases 3 residues before the CDR3 finishes, and the germline J gene fills in the end. The chain carries TRBV19 and TRBJ2-1; the match to TRBD2 covers 12 bases. This CDR3 is 19 amino acids long. CDR1 and CDR2 (germline): LNHDA, SQIVND (reference sequence). V lost 8 bases, J lost 0 bases, and 14 bases stayed unmatched. CDR3 loop: CASHRTPGLAGSSYNEQFF. The covered CDR3 bases are TGTGCCAGTCATCGCACCCCAGGACTAGCGGGATCCTCCTACAATGAG.

This clone was seen at least ten times. The CDR3 end falls 3 residues outside the read, so it is completed with the germline J gene. The chain recombines TRBV19 with TRBJ2-7, with 8 bases that match TRBD1. CDR1 and CDR2 from the germline V gene are LNHDA and SQIVND (reference sequence). J gave up 3 bases and V 7 bases, and 26 bases lay outside the gene matches. This CDR3 contains 20 residues. The CDR3 reads CASNKLPGQAYILINYEQYF. The CDR3 DNA, read in part, is TGTGCCAGTAATAAGCTACCGGGACAGGCATACATCCTTATCAACTACGAG.

About this clone: The DNA ends 3 residues before the CDR3 does, and the rest of the CDR3 is filled in from the germline J gene. The gene calls are TRBV19 and TRBJ2-3; possibly TRBD2 for D (5 bases). Trimming left V 7 bases short and J 2 bases short, with 10 bases between. There are 13 residues in the CDR3. The germline V gene encodes CDR1 LNHDA and CDR2 SQIVND (reference sequence). The part of the CDR3 DNA that was read is TGTGCCAGTAAACTAGGCACCACAGATACG. It specifies CASKLGTTDT. The complete CDR3 sequence is CASKLGTTDTQYF.

In this sample, this clone turned up many times. The read stops 3 residues short of the end of the CDR3; the missing end is completed from the germline J gene. The rearrangement links TRBV29-1 to TRBJ2-5; 7 bases match TRBD2. Germline V gives CDR1 SQVTM, CDR2 ANQGSEA. The CDR3 covers 13 residues. The V segment lost 3 bases and the J segment 5 bases; nucleotides outside the gene matches: 6. The CDR3: CSVDGGSWETQYF. The CDR3 DNA, read in part, is TGCAGCGTTGATGGCGGGAGCTGGGAGACC.

This clone was seen many times. Read coverage stops 3 residues before the CDR3 terminus; the germline J gene supplies the remainder. The rearrangement links TRBV6-4 to TRBJ2-1, with D maybe TRBD1 (6 bases). The CDR3 loop spans 14 amino acids. Trimming removed 6 bases from V and 0 bases from J, with 9 bases in between. Germline loops: CDR1 MRHNA, CDR2 SNTAGT. The CDR3 here is CASRTDSSYNEQFF. Partial CDR3 DNA: TGTGCCAGCAGGACGGACAGCTCCTACAATGAG.

A few counts support this clone. From the germline J gene comes the end of the CDR3, since the read stops 3 residues before it. The rearrangement uses TRBV19 and TRBJ2-2; unclear D gene. The CDR3 runs 18 residues. Trimming removed 3 bases at V and 0 bases at J, with 17 bases between. Germline loops: CDR1 LNHDA, CDR2 SQIVND (reference sequence). The CDR3 sequence is CASSMLPPNTANTGELFF. CDR3 DNA (partial): TGTGCCAGTAGTATGCTACCTCCTAATACCGCGAACACCGGGGAG.

The sequenced CDR3 bases are TGTGCCAGCAGTTCTAACCAAGACAGCAACACTGAA. Translation: CASSSNQDSNTE. The whole CDR3 protein reads CASSSNQDSNTEAFF. The chain joins TRBV11-2 to TRBJ1-1; tentatively, D is TRBD1 (5 bases). The read terminates 3 residues ahead of where the CDR3 ends, so the germline J gene completes it. Trimming stripped 6 bases from V and 2 bases from J, with 16 bases between. Germline loops: CDR1 SGHAT, CDR2 FQNNGV. The CDR3 length is 15 residues. The variable domain in full, completed from reference TRBV11-2 and TRBJ1-1, reads EAGVAQSPRYKIIEKRQSVAFWCNPISGHATLYWYQQILGQGPKLLIQFQNNGVVDDSQLPKDRFSAERLKGVDSTLKIQPAKLEDSAVYLCASSSNQDSNTEAFFGQGTRLTVV.

There are a few counts of this clone. Read data end 3 residues before the CDR3 end; the end is taken from the germline J gene. The V call is TRBV19, the J call TRBJ1-5; D unresolved. The CDR3 consists of 13 residues. Germline V gives CDR1 LNHDA, CDR2 SQIVND (reference sequence). Trimming removed 3 bases from V and 4 bases from J, with 7 bases in between. The CDR3 reads CASSIEGNQPQHF. The DNA read from the CDR3 is TGTGCCAGTAGTATTGAAGGGAATCAGCCC.

Ten or more counts support this clone. The missing CDR3 end, 3 residues past where the read stops, is filled in from the germline J gene. The chain uses TRBV7-6 and TRBJ2-3; D may be TRBD1 (5 bases). Between the trimmed V and J ends, which lost 4 bases and 4 bases, there was a span of 12 bases. Germline loops: CDR1 SGHVS, CDR2 FNYEAQ. The CDR3 length is 14 residues. This CDR3 reads CASSSGQDPDTQYF. The covered CDR3 bases are TGTGCCAGCAGCTCTGGACAAGACCCAGATACG.

A remark on this clone: The read gets to within 3 residues of the CDR3 end, and the germline J gene fills in the rest. The chain couples TRBV6-1 to TRBJ2-1; possibly TRBD1 for D (6 bases). This CDR3 has 15 residues. Trimming removed 3 bases at V and 8 bases at J, with 17 bases between. Germline lookup yields CDR1 MNHNS and CDR2 SASEGT. The CDR3: CASSDGRGRWDEQFF. CDR3 DNA, as far as it was read: TGTGCCAGCAGTGATGGAAGGGGGAGATGGGATGAG.

At least ten counts were recorded for this clone. The CDR3 is cut off 3 residues early in the read; its end comes from the germline J gene. The chain couples TRBV10-1 to TRBJ2-7; D might be TRBD1 (6 bases). The CDR3 loop spans 14 amino acids. Trimming took 2 bases from V and 3 from J, leaving 11 bases between them. Germline V gene lookup returns CDR1 WNHNN and CDR2 SYGVQD (reference sequence). The DNA read from the CDR3 is TGCGCCAGCAGTGAGAGAAAAGGGGGCTACGAG. Its protein product is CASSERKGGYE. The CDR3 in its entirety is CASSERKGGYEQYF.

This clone was recorded many times. Read data end 3 residues before the CDR3 end; the end is taken from the germline J gene. The chain uses TRBV20-1 and TRBJ1-2; TRBD1 matches at 10 bases. The germline V gene encodes CDR1 DFQATT and CDR2 SNEGSKA (reference sequence). CDR3 length equals 14 residues. J lost 6 bases, V lost 2 bases, and 6 bases had no gene match. CDR3 loop: CSARWDRGTDGYTF. CDR3 DNA, as far as it was read: TGCAGTGCTAGATGGGACAGGGGTACGGATGGC.